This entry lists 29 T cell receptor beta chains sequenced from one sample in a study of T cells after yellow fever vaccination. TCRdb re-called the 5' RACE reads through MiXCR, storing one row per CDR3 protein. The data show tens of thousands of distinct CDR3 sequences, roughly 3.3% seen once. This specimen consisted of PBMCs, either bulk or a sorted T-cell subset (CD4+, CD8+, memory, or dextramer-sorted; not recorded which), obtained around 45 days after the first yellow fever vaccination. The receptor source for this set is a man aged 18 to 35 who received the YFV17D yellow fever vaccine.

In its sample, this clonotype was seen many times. CDR3 sequence: CASSAAGGPQETQYF. The CDR3 nucleotides are TGCGCCAGCAGCGCGGCGGGGGGCCCCCAGGAGACCCAGTACTTC. This chain connects TRBV5-1 to TRBJ2-5, with 8 bases that match TRBD2. V was clipped by 4 bases and J by 5 bases; unmatched bases: 10. The CDR3 is 15 amino acids. Germline CDR1 reads SGHRS; CDR2 reads YFSETQ. The full variable domain, in which reference TRBV5-1 and TRBJ2-5 provide the parts outside the CDR3, is KAGVTQTPRYLIKTRGQQVTLSCSPISGHRSVSWYQQTPGQGLQFLFEYFSETQRNKGNFPGRFSGRQFSNSRSEMNVSTLELGDSALYLCASSAAGGPQETQYFGPGTRLLVL.

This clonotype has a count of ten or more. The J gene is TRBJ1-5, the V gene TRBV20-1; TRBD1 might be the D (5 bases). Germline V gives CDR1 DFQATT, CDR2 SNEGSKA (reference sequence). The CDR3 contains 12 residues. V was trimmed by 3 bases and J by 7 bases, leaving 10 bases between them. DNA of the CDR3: TGCAGTGCTAGCGACAGTCAGCAGCCCCAGCATTTT. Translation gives CSASDSQQPQHF.

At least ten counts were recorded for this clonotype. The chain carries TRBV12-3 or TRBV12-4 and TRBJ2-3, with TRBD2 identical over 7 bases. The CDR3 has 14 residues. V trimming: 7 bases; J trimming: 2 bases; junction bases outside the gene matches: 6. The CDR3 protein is CASTPRGTTDTQYF. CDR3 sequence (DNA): TGTGCCAGCACCCCGCGGGGGACCACAGATACGCAGTATTTT.

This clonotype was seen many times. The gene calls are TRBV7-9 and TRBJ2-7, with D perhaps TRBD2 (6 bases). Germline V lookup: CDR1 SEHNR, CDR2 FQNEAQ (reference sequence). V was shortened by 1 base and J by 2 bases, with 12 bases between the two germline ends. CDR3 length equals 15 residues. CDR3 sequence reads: CASSLGASVTYEQYF. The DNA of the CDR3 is TGTGCCAGCAGCTTAGGGGCTAGCGTCACCTACGAGCAGTACTTC.

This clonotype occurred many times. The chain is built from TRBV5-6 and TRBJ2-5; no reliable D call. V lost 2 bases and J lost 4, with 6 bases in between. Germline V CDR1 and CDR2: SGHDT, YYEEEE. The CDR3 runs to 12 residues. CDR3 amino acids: CASSFRPETQYF. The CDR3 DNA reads TGTGCCAGCAGCTTCCGCCCAGAGACCCAGTACTTC.

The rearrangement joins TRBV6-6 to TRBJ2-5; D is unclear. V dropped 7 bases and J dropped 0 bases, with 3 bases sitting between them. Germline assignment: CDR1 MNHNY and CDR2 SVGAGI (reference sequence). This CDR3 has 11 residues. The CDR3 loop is CASNHQETQYF. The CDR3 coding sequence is TGTGCCAGCAACCACCAAGAGACCCAGTACTTC.

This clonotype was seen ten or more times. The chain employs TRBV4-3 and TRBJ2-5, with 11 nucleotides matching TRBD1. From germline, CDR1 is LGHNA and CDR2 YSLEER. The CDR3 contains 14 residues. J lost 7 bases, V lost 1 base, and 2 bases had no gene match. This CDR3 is CASSQVGQGGTQYF. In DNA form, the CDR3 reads TGCGCCAGCAGCCAAGTGGGACAGGGGGGGACCCAGTACTTC.

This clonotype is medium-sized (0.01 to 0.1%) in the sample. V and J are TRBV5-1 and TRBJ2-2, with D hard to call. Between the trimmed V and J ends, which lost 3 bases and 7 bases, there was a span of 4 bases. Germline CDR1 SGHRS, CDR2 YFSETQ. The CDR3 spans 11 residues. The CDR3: CASSSGGELFF. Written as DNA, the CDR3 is TGCGCCAGCAGCTCGGGCGGGGAGCTGTTTTTT.

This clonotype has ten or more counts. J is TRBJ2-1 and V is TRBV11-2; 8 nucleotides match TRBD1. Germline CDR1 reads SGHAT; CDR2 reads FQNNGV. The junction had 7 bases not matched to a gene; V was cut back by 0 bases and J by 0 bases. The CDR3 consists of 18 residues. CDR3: CASSLDQSGTGSYNEQFF. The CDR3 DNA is TGTGCCAGCAGCTTAGATCAATCGGGGACAGGCTCCTACAATGAGCAGTTCTTC.

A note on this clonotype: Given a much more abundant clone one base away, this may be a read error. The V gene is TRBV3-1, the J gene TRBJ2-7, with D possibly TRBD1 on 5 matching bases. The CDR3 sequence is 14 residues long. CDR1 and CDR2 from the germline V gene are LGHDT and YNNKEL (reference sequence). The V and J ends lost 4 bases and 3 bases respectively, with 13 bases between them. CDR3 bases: TGTGCCAGCAGCCCCAGGGCCCTGTTCTACGAGCAGTACTTC. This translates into CASSPRALFYEQYF.

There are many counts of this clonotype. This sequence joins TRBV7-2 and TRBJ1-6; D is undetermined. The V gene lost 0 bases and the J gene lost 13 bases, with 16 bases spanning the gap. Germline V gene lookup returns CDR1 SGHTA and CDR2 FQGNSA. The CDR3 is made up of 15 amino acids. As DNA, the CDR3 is TGTGCCAGCAGCTTAGCCGGACGCGAATTGAACCCCCTCCACTTT. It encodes CASSLAGRELNPLHF.

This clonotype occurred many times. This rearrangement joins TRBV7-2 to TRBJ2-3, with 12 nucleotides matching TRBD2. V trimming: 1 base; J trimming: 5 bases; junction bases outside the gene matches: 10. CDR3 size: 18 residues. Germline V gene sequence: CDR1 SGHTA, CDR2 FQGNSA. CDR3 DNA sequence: TGTGCCAGCAGCTTAGTCGCTAGCGGGGGGGGGATTAAAGATACGCAGTATTTT. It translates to CASSLVASGGGIKDTQYF.

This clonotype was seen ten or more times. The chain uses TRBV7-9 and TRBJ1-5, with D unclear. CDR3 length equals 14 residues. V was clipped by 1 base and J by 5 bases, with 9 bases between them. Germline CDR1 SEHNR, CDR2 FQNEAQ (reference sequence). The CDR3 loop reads CASSLGETHQPQHF. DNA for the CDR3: TGTGCCAGCAGCTTAGGGGAGACCCATCAGCCCCAGCATTTT. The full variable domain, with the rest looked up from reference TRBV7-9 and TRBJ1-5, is DTGVSQNPRHKITKRGQNVTFRCDPISEHNRLYWYRQTLGQGPEFLTYFQNEAQLEKSRLLSDRFSAERPKGSFSTLEIQRTEQGDSAMYLCASSLGETHQPQHFGDGTRLSIL.

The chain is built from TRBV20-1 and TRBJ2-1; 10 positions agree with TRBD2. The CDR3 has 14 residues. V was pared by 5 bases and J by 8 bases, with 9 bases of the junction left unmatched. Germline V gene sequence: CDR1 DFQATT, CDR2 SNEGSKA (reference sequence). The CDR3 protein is CSAGSGTSVHEQFF. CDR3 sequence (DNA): TGCAGTGCTGGTTCCGGGACTAGCGTCCATGAGCAGTTCTTC.

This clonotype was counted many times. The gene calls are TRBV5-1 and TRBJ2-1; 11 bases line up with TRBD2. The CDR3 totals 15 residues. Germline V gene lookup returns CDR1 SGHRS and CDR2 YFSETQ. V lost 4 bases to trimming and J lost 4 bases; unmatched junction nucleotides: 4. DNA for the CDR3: TGCGCCAGCAGCGTTAGCGGGGGGGCTTACAATGAGCAGTTCTTC. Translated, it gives CASSVSGGAYNEQFF.

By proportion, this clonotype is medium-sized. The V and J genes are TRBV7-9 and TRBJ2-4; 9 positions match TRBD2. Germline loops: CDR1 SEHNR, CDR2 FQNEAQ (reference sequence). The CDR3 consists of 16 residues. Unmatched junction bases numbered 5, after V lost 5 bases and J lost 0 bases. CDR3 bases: TGTGCCAGCAGCGCCAGCGGGGGGCTAGCCAAAAACATTCAGTACTTC. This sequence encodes CASSASGGLAKNIQYF.

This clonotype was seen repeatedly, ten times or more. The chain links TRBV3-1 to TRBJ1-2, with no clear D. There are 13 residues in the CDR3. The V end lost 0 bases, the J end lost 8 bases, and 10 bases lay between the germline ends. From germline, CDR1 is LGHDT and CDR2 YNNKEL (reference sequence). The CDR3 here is CASSQEVTGGYTF. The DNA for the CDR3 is TGTGCCAGCAGCCAAGAGGTCACGGGAGGCTACACCTTC.

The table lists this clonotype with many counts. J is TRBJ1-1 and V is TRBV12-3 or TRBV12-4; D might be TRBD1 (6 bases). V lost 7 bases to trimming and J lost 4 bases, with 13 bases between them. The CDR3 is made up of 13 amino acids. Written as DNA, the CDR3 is TGTGCCAGCACCCTTGGGGGGCCCACTGAAGCTTTCTTT. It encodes CASTLGGPTEAFF.

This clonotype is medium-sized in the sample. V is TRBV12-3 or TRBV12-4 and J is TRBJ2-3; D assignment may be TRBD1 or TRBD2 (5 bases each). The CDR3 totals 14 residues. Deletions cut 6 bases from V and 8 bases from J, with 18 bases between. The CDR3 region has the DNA TGTGCCAGCAGCGTTGACAGCCCAAGCGGTACGCAGTATTTT. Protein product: CASSVDSPSGTQYF.

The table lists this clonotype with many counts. The chain's CDR3 is CASSLADPQQETQYF. CDR3 bases: TGCGCCAGCAGCTTGGCAGATCCCCAACAAGAGACCCAGTACTTC. The genes are TRBV5-1 and TRBJ2-5; D gene unclear. The CDR3 consists of 15 residues. V gave up 0 bases and J gave up 2 bases, with 11 bases separating them. Germline V lookup: CDR1 SGHRS, CDR2 YFSETQ.

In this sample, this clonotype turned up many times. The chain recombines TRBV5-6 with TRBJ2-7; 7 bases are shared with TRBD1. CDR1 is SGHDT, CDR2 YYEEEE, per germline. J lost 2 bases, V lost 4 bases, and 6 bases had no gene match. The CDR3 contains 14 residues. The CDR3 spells CASSLPGTAYEQYF. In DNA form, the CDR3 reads TGTGCCAGCAGCCTTCCCGGGACAGCCTACGAGCAGTACTTC. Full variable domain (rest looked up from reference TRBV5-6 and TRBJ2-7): DAGVTQSPTHLIKTRGQQVTLRCSPKSGHDTVSWYQQALGQGPQFIFQYYEEEERQRGNFPDRFSGHQFPNYSSELNVNALLLGDSALYLCASSLPGTAYEQYFGPGTRLTVT.

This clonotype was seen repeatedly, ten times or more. CDR3: CASSQDRASDEQFF. The CDR3 nucleotides are TGTGCCAGCAGCCAAGATCGGGCCAGCGATGAGCAGTTCTTC. The chain employs TRBV14 and TRBJ2-1; D ambiguous. There are 14 residues in the CDR3. V lost 0 bases and J lost 8, with 11 bases in between. Germline V lookup: CDR1 SGHDN, CDR2 FVKESK.

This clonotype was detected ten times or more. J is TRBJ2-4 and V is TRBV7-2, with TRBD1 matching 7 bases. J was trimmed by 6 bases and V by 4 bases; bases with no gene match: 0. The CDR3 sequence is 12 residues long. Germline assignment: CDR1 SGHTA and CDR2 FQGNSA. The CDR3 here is CASSSGGNIQYF. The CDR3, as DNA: TGTGCCAGCAGCTCAGGGGGAAACATTCAGTACTTC. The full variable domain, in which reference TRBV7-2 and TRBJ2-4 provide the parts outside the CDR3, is GAGVSQSPSNKVTEKGKDVELRCDPISGHTALYWYRQSLGQGLEFLIYFQGNSAPDKSGLPSDRFSAERTGGSVSTLTIQRTQQEDSAVYLCASSSGGNIQYFGAGTRLSVL.

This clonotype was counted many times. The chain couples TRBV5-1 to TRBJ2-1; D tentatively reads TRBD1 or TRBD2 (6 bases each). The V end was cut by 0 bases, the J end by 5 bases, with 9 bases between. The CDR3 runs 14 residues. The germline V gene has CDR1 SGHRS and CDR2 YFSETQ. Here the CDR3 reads CASSLGGANNEQFF. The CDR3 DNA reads TGCGCCAGCAGCTTGGGGGGGGCCAACAATGAGCAGTTCTTC.

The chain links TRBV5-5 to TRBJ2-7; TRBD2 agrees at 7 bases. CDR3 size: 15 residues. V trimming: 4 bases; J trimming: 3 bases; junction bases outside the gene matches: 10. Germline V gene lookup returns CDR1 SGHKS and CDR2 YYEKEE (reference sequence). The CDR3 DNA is TGTGCCAGCAGCCCCCGGCCTAGCGGAAACTACGAGCAGTACGTC. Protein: CASSPRPSGNYEQYV.

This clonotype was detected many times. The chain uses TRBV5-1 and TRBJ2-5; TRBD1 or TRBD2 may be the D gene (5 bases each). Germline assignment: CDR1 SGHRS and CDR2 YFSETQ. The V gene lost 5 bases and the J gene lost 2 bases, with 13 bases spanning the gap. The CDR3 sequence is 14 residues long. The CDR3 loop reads CASRSGTEQETQYF. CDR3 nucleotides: TGCGCCAGCAGATCCGGGACGGAACAAGAGACCCAGTACTTC.

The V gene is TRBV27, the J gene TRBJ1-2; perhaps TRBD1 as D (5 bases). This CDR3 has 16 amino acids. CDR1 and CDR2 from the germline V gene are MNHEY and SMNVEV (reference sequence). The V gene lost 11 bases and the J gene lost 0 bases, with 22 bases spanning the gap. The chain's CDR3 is CAAFYAGTASNYGYTF. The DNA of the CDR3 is TGTGCCGCCTTTTATGCCGGGACGGCTTCTAACTATGGCTACACCTTC.

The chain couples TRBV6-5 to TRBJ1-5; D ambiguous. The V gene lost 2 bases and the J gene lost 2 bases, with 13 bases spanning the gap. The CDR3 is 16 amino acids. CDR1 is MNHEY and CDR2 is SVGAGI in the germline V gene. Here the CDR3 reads CASSYRKGWGNQPQHF. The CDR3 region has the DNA TGTGCCAGCAGTTACCGTAAGGGTTGGGGCAATCAGCCCCAGCATTTT.

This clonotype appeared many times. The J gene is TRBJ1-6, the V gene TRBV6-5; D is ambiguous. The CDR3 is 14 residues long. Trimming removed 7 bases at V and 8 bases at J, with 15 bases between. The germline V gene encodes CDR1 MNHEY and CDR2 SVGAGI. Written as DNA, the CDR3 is TGTGCCAGCACGTCCGCCCGGGTGTATTCACCCCTCCACTTT. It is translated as CASTSARVYSPLHF.